These 30 T cell receptor beta chains share one sample of origin, sequenced in a study of CD8 T cells in Susac syndrome. After extraction with the RNeasy kit, about 0.45 to 1 ug of the RNA was reverse transcribed using random hexamers. MiXCR, applied by TCRdb to the immunoSEQ multiplex PCR reads, yields one record per CDR3 protein. The top ten hold around 0.092% of the sample, which has under 200,000 distinct CDR3 sequences, approximately 94% seen once. The sequenced material came from CD4+ T cells from PBMCs. Receptors were obtained from a human donor with Susac syndrome.

The CDR3 sequence: CSANRQGSTGGYTF. CDR3 nucleotide sequence: TGCAGTGCTAACCGACAGGGTTCAACGGGGGGCTACACCTTC. The genes are TRBV20-1 and TRBJ1-2; 7 positions agree with TRBD1. The CDR3 extends over 14 amino acids. V was pared by 4 bases and J by 8 bases, with 13 bases of the junction left unmatched. Germline CDR1 DFQATT, CDR2 SNEGSKA (reference sequence).

The chain joins TRBV6-2 or TRBV6-3 to TRBJ2-2; the D is unclear. The germline V and J ends were trimmed by 5 bases and 1 base, with 11 bases remaining between them. Germline V lookup: CDR1 MNHEY, CDR2 SVGEGT. CDR3 length equals 15 residues. In DNA, the CDR3 is TGTGCCAGCAGTCATTCGACCGTGAACACCGGGGAGCTGTTTTTT. This translates into CASSHSTVNTGELFF.

The rearrangement links TRBV6-2 or TRBV6-3 to TRBJ2-2; tentative D call: TRBD1 (5 bases). Trimming left V 6 bases short and J 6 bases short, with 8 bases between. This CDR3 comprises 12 residues. The germline V gene encodes CDR1 MNHEY and CDR2 SVGEGT. The CDR3 nucleotides read TGTGCCAGCAGGGGGCCGTCCGGGGAGCTGTTTTTT. Its protein product is CASRGPSGELFF.

This clonotype has a single count. The chain links TRBV20-1 to TRBJ2-5, with 12 bases matching TRBD2. This CDR3 is 15 amino acids long. The V gene end was trimmed by 5 bases and the J gene end by 2 bases; junction bases not matched to a gene: 6. Germline CDR1 and CDR2: DFQATT and SNEGSKA (reference sequence). The DNA of the CDR3 is TGCAGTGCTGACACTAGCGGGGGGTTACAAGAGACCCAGTACTTC. This translates into CSADTSGGLQETQYF.

This clonotype was recorded once. The gene calls are TRBV20-1 and TRBJ1-2; 7 nucleotides agree with TRBD1. From germline, CDR1 is DFQATT and CDR2 SNEGSKA (reference sequence). J lost 8 bases, V lost 0 bases, and 12 bases had no gene match. CDR3 length: 15 residues. The CDR3 loop reads CSARDRRDSRPGYTF. The CDR3 nucleotides are TGCAGTGCTAGAGATCGGCGGGACAGCCGTCCCGGCTACACCTTC.

The chain employs TRBV6-5 and TRBJ2-5; TRBD2 matches at 12 bases. This CDR3 region has 15 residues. Germline V gene data show CDR1 as MNHEY and CDR2 as SVGAGI. Unmatched junction bases numbered 4, after V lost 6 bases and J lost 2 bases. CDR3 nucleotide sequence: TGTGCCAGCAGACGGACTAGCGGGGCTCAAGAGACCCAGTACTTC. Residues: CASRRTSGAQETQYF.

V gene TRBV20-1 combines with J gene TRBJ2-5; TRBD2 agrees at 9 bases. J gave up 2 bases and V 0 bases, and 7 bases lay outside the gene matches. Germline loops: CDR1 DFQATT, CDR2 SNEGSKA (reference sequence). The CDR3 covers 16 residues. This CDR3 reads CSARDPLAGIQETQYF. The CDR3 DNA reads as TGCAGTGCTAGAGATCCCCTAGCGGGGATACAAGAGACCCAGTACTTC.

The chain is built from TRBV7-3 and TRBJ1-6; the D gene is possibly TRBD1 (5 bases). The germline V gene encodes CDR1 SGHTA and CDR2 FQGTGA. The CDR3 covers 15 residues. V was shortened by 0 bases and J by 7 bases, with 10 bases between the two germline ends. The CDR3 loop is CASSLTGQLNSPLHF. For the CDR3, the DNA is TGTGCCAGCAGCTTAACGGGGCAGTTAAATTCACCCCTCCACTTT.

The chain joins TRBV14 to TRBJ2-1, with D perhaps TRBD1 or TRBD2 (6 bases each). CDR1 is SGHDN, CDR2 FVKESK, per germline. The CDR3 totals 17 residues. V was shortened by 0 bases and J by 7 bases, with 19 bases between the two germline ends. The chain's CDR3 is CASSQDRGTFPGNEQFF. As DNA, the CDR3 is TGTGCCAGCAGCCAAGATCGCGGGACATTCCCTGGGAATGAGCAGTTCTTC.

The chain uses TRBV28 and TRBJ2-1; TRBD1 matches at 8 bases. The CDR3 runs to 14 residues. Germline loops: CDR1 MDHEN, CDR2 SYDVKM. The V segment lost 7 bases and the J segment 7 bases; nucleotides outside the gene matches: 9. This CDR3 reads CASKAQGAGNEQFF. CDR3 nucleotide sequence: TGTGCCAGCAAGGCCCAGGGGGCAGGGAATGAGCAGTTCTTC.

This rearrangement joins TRBV29-1 to TRBJ1-5, with D uncertain. The V and J ends lost 5 bases and 0 bases respectively, with 8 bases between them. This CDR3 region has 13 residues. Germline V gives CDR1 SQVTM, CDR2 ANQGSEA. CDR3 loop: CSVRTDSNQPQHF. The CDR3 DNA is TGCAGCGTTAGGACTGATAGCAATCAGCCCCAGCATTTT.

The J gene is TRBJ2-1, the V gene TRBV27; tentative D call: TRBD1 (5 bases). From germline, CDR1 is MNHEY and CDR2 SMNVEV (reference sequence). This CDR3 spans 13 amino acids. V lost 3 bases to trimming and J lost 10 bases, with 13 bases between them. The CDR3 spells CASSFFQGNEQFF. CDR3 bases: TGTGCCAGCAGTTTCTTCCAGGGTAACGAGCAGTTCTTC.

The rearrangement links TRBV19 to TRBJ1-2; D uncertain. Germline loops: CDR1 LNHDA, CDR2 SQIVND (reference sequence). The V gene lost 6 bases and the J gene lost 4 bases, with 12 bases spanning the gap. The CDR3 contains 13 residues. This chain's CDR3 is CASRSTVPYGYTF. The DNA for the CDR3 is TGTGCCAGTAGGAGTACGGTCCCCTATGGCTACACCTTC.

The chain joins TRBV24-1 to TRBJ2-7; D is tentatively TRBD1 or TRBD2 (5 bases each). The germline gives CDR1 KGHDR, CDR2 SFDVKD. The CDR3 contains 16 residues. The V end lost 2 bases, the J end lost 0 bases, and 13 bases lay between the germline ends. CDR3 nucleotides: TGTGCCACCAGTGATTCGGGAAGGGACGGCTCCTACGAGCAGTACTTC. This codes for CATSDSGRDGSYEQYF.

This chain links TRBV19 with TRBJ1-4; D call uncertain. Between the trimmed V and J ends, which lost 3 bases and 1 base, there was a span of 3 bases. This CDR3 spans 13 amino acids. The V gene's germline CDR1 is LNHDA and CDR2 SQIVND (reference sequence). CDR3 sequence (DNA): TGTGCCAGTAGTATCCGAACTAATGAAAAACTGTTTTTT. As protein: CASSIRTNEKLFF.

The V gene is TRBV2, the J gene TRBJ2-5; D uncertain. The CDR3 totals 12 residues. V was shortened by 4 bases and J by 2 bases, with 5 bases between the two germline ends. The germline V gene has CDR1 SNHLY and CDR2 FYNNEI. The CDR3 DNA sequence: TGTGCCAGCAGTGTTGAGCAAGAGACCCAGTACTTC. Protein sequence: CASSVEQETQYF.

V and J are TRBV7-9 and TRBJ1-1; D unresolved. Trimming shortened V by 0 bases and J by 10 bases, and 12 bases separated the two germline ends. Germline CDR1 and CDR2: SEHNR and FQNEAQ (reference sequence). This CDR3 has 13 amino acids. CDR3 nucleotides: TGTGCCAGCAGCTTAGCGGAAGGGAGATTAGCTTTCTTT. Protein sequence: CASSLAEGRLAFF.

The CDR3, as DNA: TGCAGCGTTCTGGCCACTCCAGAAAAACTGTTTTTT. It codes for CSVLATPEKLFF. The rearrangement joins TRBV29-1 to TRBJ1-4, with no clear D. Germline V gene sequence: CDR1 SQVTM, CDR2 ANQGSEA. This CDR3 contains 12 residues. Trimming removed 5 bases at V and 8 bases at J, with 12 bases between.

This clonotype appeared once. V usage is TRBV3-1 and J usage is TRBJ1-5; D is unresolved. This CDR3 comprises 13 residues. Trimming took off 2 bases at V and 7 bases at J, with 9 bases between the two ends. Germline V gene lookup returns CDR1 LGHDT and CDR2 YNNKEL (reference sequence). The chain's CDR3 is CASSQTISQPQHF. CDR3 DNA: TGTGCCAGCAGCCAAACCATCAGCCAGCCCCAGCATTTT.

J is TRBJ1-1 and V is TRBV5-1, with D perhaps TRBD1 (6 bases). Trimming removed 4 bases from V and 6 bases from J, with 13 bases in between. The CDR3 is made up of 13 amino acids. Germline CDR1 reads SGHRS; CDR2 reads YFSETQ. The CDR3 DNA sequence: TGCGCCAGCAGCGAGAGGGGGGACGCTGAAGCTTTCTTT. Protein product: CASSERGDAEAFF.

The V and J genes are TRBV6-5 and TRBJ1-2, with a weak D call TRBD1 (5 bases). Germline V CDR1 and CDR2: MNHEY, SVGAGI. V shed 0 bases and J shed 1 base, with 12 bases lying between them. There are 16 residues in the CDR3. This CDR3 is CASSYSSGHHNYGYTF. For the CDR3, the DNA is TGTGCCAGCAGTTACTCATCAGGGCACCATAACTATGGCTACACCTTC.

The chain links TRBV20-1 to TRBJ2-7; D possibly corresponds to TRBD1 (6 bases). CDR1 is DFQATT and CDR2 is SNEGSKA in the germline V gene (reference sequence). V gave up 5 bases and J gave up 0 bases, with 17 bases separating them. The CDR3 contains 15 residues. CDR3 residues: CSAPNFDRPSYEQYF. CDR3 in DNA: TGCAGTGCTCCAAACTTCGACAGGCCCTCCTACGAGCAGTACTTC.

CDR3 sequence: CSASTGSTEAFF. CDR3 bases: TGCAGTGCTTCGACAGGGTCCACTGAAGCTTTCTTT. The chain links TRBV20-1 to TRBJ1-1; TRBD1 matches 7 bases. The V and J ends lost 5 bases and 4 bases, in that order; junction bases with no gene match: 4. Per germline, CDR1 DFQATT and CDR2 SNEGSKA (reference sequence). CDR3 size: 12 residues.

V and J are TRBV30 and TRBJ1-5; D ambiguous. Germline lookup yields CDR1 GTSNPN and CDR2 SVGIG (reference sequence). The CDR3 consists of 14 residues. Trimming pared 0 bases from V and 6 bases from J, leaving 12 bases between. CDR3 sequence reads: CAWSVGNGVQPQHF. The CDR3 DNA reads as TGTGCCTGGAGTGTCGGTAACGGGGTTCAGCCCCAGCATTTT.

The rearrangement uses TRBV6-5 and TRBJ2-7; the D call may be TRBD1 or TRBD2 (5 bases each). CDR1 and CDR2 from the germline V gene are MNHEY and SVGAGI. The CDR3 is made up of 13 amino acids. The germline V and J ends were trimmed by 5 bases and 3 bases, with 11 bases remaining between them. CDR3: CASSRGPNYEQYF. In DNA, the CDR3 is TGTGCCAGCAGTCGGGGACCGAACTACGAGCAGTACTTC.

This chain joins TRBV6-2 or TRBV6-3 and TRBJ2-7, with a tentative D call TRBD1 (5 bases). Germline values: CDR1 MNHEY, CDR2 SVGEGT. This CDR3 is 16 amino acids long. V lost 0 bases, J lost 3 bases, and 15 bases lay in between. The CDR3 nucleotides read TGTGCCAGCAGTTACTCTGGGGCTTTCCATGGCTACGAGCAGTACTTC. This encodes CASSYSGAFHGYEQYF.

The CDR3 spells CASSLAGAGEAFF. In DNA, the CDR3 is TGCGCCAGCAGCTTGGCCGGTGCAGGGGAAGCTTTCTTT. V is TRBV5-1 and J is TRBJ1-1; TRBD1 is a possible D gene (5 bases). CDR1 is SGHRS, CDR2 YFSETQ, per germline. V lost 0 bases, J lost 8 bases, and 11 bases lay in between. The CDR3 sequence is 13 residues long.

The J gene is TRBJ2-4, the V gene TRBV19; 10 bases line up with TRBD1. The CDR3 is 15 amino acids. V was clipped by 6 bases and J by 1 base; unmatched bases: 3. Germline assignment: CDR1 LNHDA and CDR2 SQIVND (reference sequence). CDR3 sequence reads: CASRTGQGAKNIQYF. In DNA, the CDR3 is TGTGCCAGTAGGACGGGACAGGGGGCCAAAAACATTCAGTACTTC.

The chain couples TRBV3-1 to TRBJ1-1; D unresolved. This CDR3 spans 12 amino acids. Germline values: CDR1 LGHDT, CDR2 YNNKEL (reference sequence). With 3 bases removed from V and 5 bases from J, the gap between germline ends came to 7 bases. CDR3 residues: CASSHTGTEAFF. CDR3 nucleotide sequence: TGTGCCAGCAGCCACACCGGGACTGAAGCTTTCTTT.

The chain is built from TRBV29-1 and TRBJ2-7; no reliable D call. Per the germline V gene, CDR1 is SQVTM and CDR2 is ANQGSEA. The CDR3 contains 12 residues. V was trimmed by 0 bases and J by 4 bases, leaving 7 bases between them. The CDR3 sequence: CSVEDLRYEQYF. The DNA of the CDR3 is TGCAGCGTTGAAGATCTGAGGTACGAGCAGTACTTC.